This is a list of T cell receptor beta chains from one sample in a study of blood T cell repertoires in COVID-19. Sequenced by immunoSEQ multiplex PCR; TCRdb stores in-frame clones only, minus some. Among 250,000 to 350,000 clones listed, 75% to 90% were seen once. Specimen: peripheral blood. The receptors stem from a man between 18 and 35 years old with active or convalescent COVID-19. Both conserved end residues are part of each CDR3. D genes are given only for firm matches. Some rows have no size entry. The others give once, few or many, or a class for an expanded clone.

CDR3aa: CASSEGRRNEQFF; CDR3nt: TGTGCCAGCAGTGAGGGGCGGCGGAATGAGCAGTTCTTC; d_gene: NA; abundance: NA; j_gene: TRBJ2-1; v_gene: TRBV2
CDR3aa: CASSGGTDGRDTGELFF; CDR3nt: TGTGCCAGCAGCGGAGGGACTGACGGACGGGACACCGGGGAGCTGTTTTTT; d_gene: NA; abundance: NA; j_gene: TRBJ2-2; v_gene: TRBV2
CDR3aa: CASSQGALAGGTGELFF; CDR3nt: TGCGCCAGCAGCCAAGGGGCGCTAGCGGGAGGAACCGGGGAGCTGTTTTTT; d_gene: TRBD2; abundance: NA; j_gene: TRBJ2-2; v_gene: TRBV4-1
CDR3aa: CASSLGQGIYNEQFF; CDR3nt: TGTGCCAGCAGCCTTGGACAGGGGATCTACAATGAGCAGTTCTTC; d_gene: TRBD1; abundance: NA; j_gene: TRBJ2-1; v_gene: TRBV7-6
CDR3aa: CASRGTGAYSNQPQHF; CDR3nt: TGTGCCAGCAGGGGGACAGGGGCATATAGCAATCAGCCCCAGCATTTT; d_gene: TRBD1; abundance: NA; j_gene: TRBJ1-5; v_gene: TRBV27
CDR3aa: CASSVGGRANYGYTF; CDR3nt: TGTGCCAGCAGCGTAGGGGGCAGAGCTAACTATGGCTACACCTTC; d_gene: NA; abundance: NA; j_gene: TRBJ1-2; v_gene: TRBV9
CDR3aa: CASSYQRSNEKLFF; CDR3nt: TGTGCCAGCAGTTACCAGCGGAGTAATGAAAAACTGTTTTTT; d_gene: NA; abundance: NA; j_gene: TRBJ1-4; v_gene: TRBV6-6
CDR3aa: CASSGTGVYYGYTF; CDR3nt: TGTGCCAGCAGTGGGACAGGGGTATACTATGGCTACACCTTC; d_gene: TRBD1; abundance: once; j_gene: TRBJ1-2; v_gene: TRBV2
CDR3aa: CASSSGSEAFF; CDR3nt: TGTGCCAGCAGCTCGGGAAGCGAAGCTTTCTTT; d_gene: NA; abundance: NA; j_gene: TRBJ1-1; v_gene: TRBV11-3
CDR3aa: CASSTSSGRRWDEQYF; CDR3nt: TGTGCCAGCAGTACGAGTAGCGGGAGGCGTTGGGACGAGCAGTACTTC; d_gene: TRBD2; abundance: once; j_gene: TRBJ2-7; v_gene: TRBV28
CDR3aa: CASSLSGTVDGYTF; CDR3nt: TGTGCCAGCAGCTTATCCGGGACAGTCGATGGCTACACCTTC; d_gene: TRBD1; abundance: once; j_gene: TRBJ1-2; v_gene: TRBV6-5
CDR3aa: CASSGQGAPDEQYF; CDR3nt: TGTGCCAGCAGTGGACAGGGGGCCCCTGACGAGCAGTACTTC; d_gene: TRBD1; abundance: once; j_gene: TRBJ2-7; v_gene: TRBV6-6
CDR3aa: CASSSGAGTEAFF; CDR3nt: TGTGCCAGCAGCTCAGGTGCAGGCACTGAAGCTTTCTTT; d_gene: NA; abundance: NA; j_gene: TRBJ1-1; v_gene: TRBV7-8
CDR3aa: CAISERQGLNTEAFF; CDR3nt: TGTGCCATCAGTGAACGACAGGGATTGAACACTGAAGCTTTCTTT; d_gene: TRBD1; abundance: NA; j_gene: TRBJ1-1; v_gene: TRBV10-3
CDR3aa: CASSTGPDTGELFF; CDR3nt: TGTGCCAGCAGTACAGGGCCGGACACCGGGGAGCTGTTTTTT; d_gene: NA; abundance: NA; j_gene: TRBJ2-2; v_gene: TRBV6-4
CDR3aa: CASSPPRRENLYEQYF; CDR3nt: TGTGCCAGCAGCCCACCCAGGAGGGAGAATCTCTACGAGCAGTACTTC; d_gene: NA; abundance: NA; j_gene: TRBJ2-7; v_gene: TRBV11-2
CDR3aa: CASSGGVRGFDRNEQFF; CDR3nt: TGTGCCAGCAGTGGGGGAGTGCGCGGGTTCGACCGAAATGAGCAGTTCTTC; d_gene: NA; abundance: few; j_gene: TRBJ2-1; v_gene: TRBV6-1
CDR3aa: CASSPEWLANEKLFF; CDR3nt: TGCGCCAGCAGCCCTGAGTGGTTGGCTAATGAAAAACTGTTTTTT; d_gene: NA; abundance: NA; j_gene: TRBJ1-4; v_gene: TRBV4-3
CDR3aa: CASSLWGGAEQFF; CDR3nt: TGTGCCAGCAGCTTATGGGGTGGGGCCGAGCAGTTCTTC; d_gene: NA; abundance: NA; j_gene: TRBJ2-1; v_gene: TRBV7-2
CDR3aa: CATSDRTGGYQETQYF; CDR3nt: TGTGCCACCAGTGATAGGACAGGGGGCTACCAAGAGACCCAGTACTTC; d_gene: TRBD1; abundance: NA; j_gene: TRBJ2-5; v_gene: TRBV24-1
CDR3aa: CASSSNEKKLFF; CDR3nt: TGTGCCAGCAGCAGTAACGAGAAAAAACTGTTTTTT; d_gene: NA; abundance: NA; j_gene: TRBJ1-4; v_gene: TRBV11-2
CDR3aa: CASRTTGTGNTIYF; CDR3nt: TGTGCCAGCAGGACGACAGGAACTGGAAACACCATATATTTT; d_gene: NA; abundance: NA; j_gene: TRBJ1-3; v_gene: TRBV2
CDR3aa: CASRETEANTGELFF; CDR3nt: TGTGCCAGCAGAGAGACTGAAGCGAACACCGGGGAGCTGTTTTTT; d_gene: NA; abundance: NA; j_gene: TRBJ2-2; v_gene: TRBV7-7
CDR3aa: CASSLPSSYEQYF; CDR3nt: TGTGCCAGCAGCCTCCCGAGCTCCTACGAGCAGTACTTC; d_gene: NA; abundance: NA; j_gene: TRBJ2-7; v_gene: TRBV11-2
CDR3aa: CASSLGIERAFF; CDR3nt: TGTGCCAGCAGCTTAGGAATAGAAAGAGCTTTCTTT; d_gene: NA; abundance: NA; j_gene: TRBJ1-1; v_gene: TRBV7-2
CDR3aa: CASSQIAGEQFF; CDR3nt: TGTGCCAGCAGCCAAATAGCGGGTGAGCAGTTCTTC; d_gene: TRBD2; abundance: NA; j_gene: TRBJ2-1; v_gene: TRBV3-1/TRBV3-2
CDR3aa: CASSKFLWEVGAGEGDNEQFF; CDR3nt: TGTGCCAGCAGCAAATTCCTCTGGGAGGTTGGGGCGGGAGAAGGGGACAATGAGCAGTTCTTC; d_gene: NA; abundance: NA; j_gene: TRBJ2-1; v_gene: TRBV21-1
CDR3aa: CASSGGPGNTIYF; CDR3nt: TGTGCCAGCAGTGGCGGGCCTGGAAACACCATATATTTT; d_gene: NA; abundance: NA; j_gene: TRBJ1-3; v_gene: TRBV27
CDR3aa: CASGLGQGIEETQYF; CDR3nt: TGTGCTAGTGGCCTGGGACAGGGGATCGAGGAGACCCAGTACTTC; d_gene: TRBD1; abundance: NA; j_gene: TRBJ2-5; v_gene: TRBV12-5
CDR3aa: CASSLISGDTQETQYF; CDR3nt: TGTGCCAGCAGCCTTATTAGCGGGGATACCCAAGAGACCCAGTACTTC; d_gene: TRBD2; abundance: NA; j_gene: TRBJ2-5; v_gene: TRBV14